Presented here are 9 T cell receptor beta chains from one specimen sequenced in a study of HIV-infected children after antiretroviral therapy interruption. Treatment: PENTA 11 planned treatment interruption arm or continuous ART arm. RNA-based 3' RACE libraries used unique molecular identifiers. TCRdb re-derived calls from the 3' RACE reads in MiXCR, one entry per CDR3 protein. The sample has about 14,000 distinct CDR3 sequences; around 3.4% are singletons. Sequencing was performed on CD45RO+ CD8+ T cells from PBMCs, pooled from several time points, taken from a donor given antiretroviral therapy, either interrupted or continuous. Subset here: memory CD8+ CD45RO+ CD45RA- T cells. These receptor sequences come from a pool of human donors with HIV.

This clonotype was picked up many times. J is TRBJ1-2 and V is TRBV20-1; the D is unclear. Germline CDR1 is DFQATT and CDR2 is SNEGSKA (reference sequence). This CDR3 is built from 11 residues. V was pared by 5 bases and J by 5 bases, with 9 bases between. CDR3 DNA: TGCAGTGCTCCCTACGATTATGGCTACACCTTC. Translated: CSAPYDYGYTF.

This clonotype was counted at least ten times. The chain carries TRBV27 and TRBJ2-1, with 9 bases matching TRBD1. The CDR3 runs 17 residues. CDR1 and CDR2 from the germline V gene are MNHEY and SMNVEV (reference sequence). V lost 6 bases to trimming and J lost 8 bases; unmatched junction nucleotides: 17. CDR3 in DNA: TGTGCCAGCAGCACTATGGGCTCCGGGACAGGGCGGCATGAGCAGTTCTTC. Translating it yields CASSTMGSGTGRHEQFF.

This clonotype has more than one count but fewer than ten. The rearrangement joins TRBV3-1 to TRBJ2-3, with 11 bases matching TRBD2. The CDR3 sequence is 17 residues long. Germline assignment: CDR1 LGHDT and CDR2 YNNKEL (reference sequence). V trimming: 0 bases; J trimming: 3 bases; junction bases outside the gene matches: 5. As DNA, the CDR3 is TGTGCCAGCAGCCAAGATTTTAGCGGGGGGGGTACAGATACGCAGTATTTT. Its translation is CASSQDFSGGGTDTQYF.

This clonotype has a count of ten or more. V usage is TRBV27 and J usage is TRBJ1-1; D unresolved. The CDR3 runs to 14 residues. CDR1 is MNHEY and CDR2 is SMNVEV in the germline V gene (reference sequence). The V and J ends lost 3 bases and 2 bases respectively, with 10 bases between them. CDR3 bases: TGTGCCAGCAGTTTTCAGAACACCAACACTGAAGCTTTCTTT. The encoded protein is CASSFQNTNTEAFF.

This clonotype was picked up many times. The rearrangement uses TRBV14 and TRBJ1-2; 7 bases fit TRBD1. CDR1 is SGHDN and CDR2 is FVKESK in the germline V gene. Germline trimming cut 3 bases from V and 1 base from J; bases unmatched to any gene: 5. CDR3 length: 15 amino acids. The CDR3 nucleotides read TGTGCCAGCAGCCAGAGGGACAGTCATAACTATGGCTACACCTTC. It yields the protein CASSQRDSHNYGYTF.

This clonotype was recorded many times. The rearrangement links TRBV5-5 to TRBJ2-1; D is ambiguous. Trimming stripped 4 bases from V and 0 bases from J, with 14 bases between. The CDR3 covers 16 residues. From germline, CDR1 is SGHKS and CDR2 YYEKEE (reference sequence). The CDR3 sequence: CASSPGPKSSYNEQFF. The CDR3 DNA is TGTGCCAGCAGCCCTGGACCGAAGAGCTCCTACAATGAGCAGTTCTTC.

There are many counts of this clonotype. This chain uses TRBV12-3 or TRBV12-4 with TRBJ1-2; 7 nucleotides agree with TRBD1. The CDR3 totals 17 residues. The V gene end was trimmed by 0 bases and the J gene end by 7 bases; junction bases not matched to a gene: 14. CDR3 in DNA: TGTGCCAGCAGTTTAGCGCGGTGGGACAGCGGCGACTGTGGCTACACCTTC. Translated, it gives CASSLARWDSGDCGYTF.

This clonotype was seen ten or more times. This chain links TRBV4-1 with TRBJ2-4; possible D gene TRBD1, 5 bases. The V end lost 5 bases, the J end lost 0 bases, and 11 bases lay between the germline ends. This CDR3 spans 15 amino acids. Germline V gene data show CDR1 as MGHRA and CDR2 as YSYEKL. The CDR3 reads CASSTFTGAKNIQYF. CDR3 DNA sequence: TGCGCCAGCAGCACTTTCACAGGAGCCAAAAACATTCAGTACTTC.

On this clonotype itself: A much bigger clone sits one base away, suggesting this may be a read error. The chain carries TRBV4-1 and TRBJ2-3, with D tentatively TRBD2 (6 bases). This CDR3 has 16 amino acids. V lost 0 bases and J lost 0, with 10 bases in between. In germline, CDR1 is MGHRA, CDR2 YSYEKL. The CDR3 is CASSQDRTISTDTQYF. The CDR3 DNA reads as TGCGCCAGCAGCCAAGACAGGACTATTAGCACAGATACGCAGTATTTT.